The clone carrying this T cell receptor (beta chain) showed up just a few times. Its cognate antigen is unknown. Using immunoSEQ multiplex PCR, the repertoire was profiled, and TCRdb retains in-frame clones only, with some absent. Among 20,000 to 25,000 clones listed, 70% to 90% were seen once. The record originates from a study of PD-L1 blockade in urothelial cancer. Study summary: A median of about 130,000 T cells was found in the blood samples.

Findings and limits, study-wide: At 3 weeks on treatment, tumor-associated clones expanded more with durable benefit.

The sequence was collected from a man aged 45-60 years with urothelial cancer. Specimen: PBMCs, collected around atezolizumab (anti-PD-L1) treatment.

This chain's CDR3 is CASSLLGHTYEQYF. Written as DNA, the CDR3 is TGCGCCAGCAGCTTGCTTGGGCATACCTACGAGCAGTACTTC. The chain employs TRBV5-1 and TRBJ2-7; D uncertain. The germline V and J ends were trimmed by 1 base and 2 bases, with 10 bases remaining between them. The CDR3 covers 14 residues. The V gene's germline CDR1 is SGHRS and CDR2 YFSETQ. Full variable domain (remainder filled in from reference TRBV5-1 and TRBJ2-7): KAGVTQTPRYLIKTRGQQVTLSCSPISGHRSVSWYQQTPGQGLQFLFEYFSETQRNKGNFPGRFSGRQFSNSRSEMNVSTLELGDSALYLCASSLLGHTYEQYFGPGTRLTVT.